The 7 T cell receptor beta chains below all came from one sample that was sequenced in a study of graft-versus-host responses after intestinal transplantation. Libraries were prepared by immunoSEQ multiplex PCR; TCRdb keeps only in-frame clonotypes and omits some of them. Seen here are approximately 88,000 clones, less than 95% observed once, and the top ten hold about 0.2%. What these receptors recognize is not known. The input for sequencing was unstimulated CD4+ T cells sorted from spleen or lymph node cells, taken before transplant. These receptor sequences come from a human donor who was the organ donor for an intestinal transplant.

CDR3 in DNA: TGTGCCAGCAGCTTAGTACTAGCGGGGGAATACGAGCAGTACTTC. Amino acid sequence: CASSLVLAGEYEQYF. V and J are TRBV7-8 and TRBJ2-7; TRBD2 matches 11 bases. The V gene end was trimmed by 1 base and the J gene end by 4 bases; junction bases not matched to a gene: 3. Germline V gene lookup returns CDR1 SGHVS and CDR2 FQNEAQ. The CDR3 consists of 15 residues.

This clone was seen just once. The chain is built from TRBV5-8 and TRBJ1-1; D is ambiguous. The CDR3 totals 17 residues. CDR1 and CDR2 from the germline V gene are SGHTS and YDEGEE. The ends were cut back, 0 bases at V and 2 bases at J, with 17 bases in the middle. The CDR3: CASSLAGAAGKNTEAFF. The CDR3 DNA follows: TGTGCCAGCAGCTTGGCCGGCGCAGCAGGAAAAAACACTGAAGCTTTCTTT.

The genes are TRBV18 and TRBJ2-4; a weak D match, TRBD2 (6 bases). Germline CDR1 and CDR2: KGHSH and LQKENI. The CDR3 totals 16 residues. Between the trimmed V and J ends, which lost 0 bases and 6 bases, there was a span of 15 bases. The CDR3 sequence is CASSPPEAAGGNIQYF. In nucleotides, the CDR3 is TGTGCCAGCTCACCACCGGAGGCGGCCGGGGGAAACATTCAGTACTTC. Filled out from reference TRBV18 and TRBJ2-4, the complete variable domain reads NAGVMQNPRHLVRRRGQEARLRCSPMKGHSHVYWYRQLPEEGLKFMVYLQKENIIDESGMPKERFSAEFPKEGPSILRIQQVVRGDSAAYFCASSPPEAAGGNIQYFGAGTRLSVL.

The rearrangement links TRBV6-1 to TRBJ1-5; D is ambiguous. The germline V gene encodes CDR1 MNHNS and CDR2 SASEGT. The germline V and J ends were trimmed by 4 bases and 2 bases, with 12 bases remaining between them. CDR3 length equals 15 residues. The CDR3: CASSGRFLGNQPQHF. Here the CDR3 DNA reads TGTGCCAGCAGTGGGAGATTCCTGGGCAATCAGCCCCAGCATTTT.

The chain carries TRBV2 and TRBJ1-4, with a tentative D call TRBD1 (6 bases). CDR1 and CDR2 (germline): SNHLY, FYNNEI. The CDR3 spans 15 residues. V was shortened by 6 bases and J by 1 base, with 12 bases between the two germline ends. CDR3 region: CASREKGETNEKLFF. In DNA form, the CDR3 reads TGTGCCAGCAGAGAAAAGGGGGAAACTAATGAAAAACTGTTTTTT. The full variable domain, with the rest looked up from reference TRBV2 and TRBJ1-4, is EPEVTQTPSHQVTQMGQEVILRCVPISNHLYFYWYRQILGQKVEFLVSFYNNEISEKSEIFDDQFSVERPDGSNFTLKIRSTKLEDSAMYFCASREKGETNEKLFFGSGTQLSVL.

This chain connects TRBV5-1 to TRBJ2-3; TRBD2 matches at 8 bases. This CDR3 spans 15 amino acids. The junction had 1 base not matched to a gene; V was cut back by 0 bases and J by 1 base. Germline loops: CDR1 SGHRS, CDR2 YFSETQ. The CDR3 loop is CASSLGSGGTDTQYF. The CDR3 DNA reads as TGCGCCAGCAGCTTGGGTAGCGGGGGCACAGATACGCAGTATTTT.

The chain combines TRBV9 with TRBJ2-3; 12 bases are shared with TRBD2. Germline CDR1 is SGDLS and CDR2 is YYNGEE. The CDR3 runs to 16 residues. The trim removed 4 bases at V and 4 bases at J, leaving 7 bases unmatched. The CDR3, as DNA: TGTGCCAGCAGCATGACCTCTAGCGGGGGGGCAGATACGCAGTATTTT. This translates into CASSMTSSGGADTQYF.